These 8 T cell receptor beta chains came from one sample sequenced in a study of blood T cell repertoires in COVID-19. The method was immunoSEQ multiplex PCR; TCRdb's version includes in-frame clones alone and lacks a portion of them. The table shows about 150,000 clones, with 85% to 90% occurring only once. The sample comprised peripheral blood. These receptor sequences come from a man older than 75 with acute or convalescent COVID-19.

The chain employs TRBV11-2 and TRBJ1-1, with no clear D. CDR1 is SGHAT, CDR2 FQNNGV, per germline. CDR3 length: 14 residues. With 1 base removed from V and 0 bases from J, the gap between germline ends came to 6 bases. CDR3 sequence (DNA): TGTGCCAGCAGCTTAGTGGCCGTGAACACTGAAGCTTTCTTT. Encoded protein: CASSLVAVNTEAFF. Supplemented by reference TRBV11-2 and TRBJ1-1, the full variable domain reads EAGVAQSPRYKIIEKRQSVAFWCNPISGHATLYWYQQILGQGPKLLIQFQNNGVVDDSQLPKDRFSAERLKGVDSTLKIQPAKLEDSAVYLCASSLVAVNTEAFFGQGTRLTVV.

The rearrangement uses TRBV29-1 and TRBJ2-5; 15 bases match TRBD2. Trimming took 6 bases from V and 8 from J; bases not matched to a gene: 7. The CDR3 runs 14 residues. The germline V gene has CDR1 SQVTM and CDR2 ANQGSEA. The CDR3 region has the DNA TGCAGCGTCGCCGGACTAGCGGGAGGGCCCACCCAGTACTTC. This gives the protein CSVAGLAGGPTQYF. Looking up the rest from reference TRBV29-1 and TRBJ2-5 gives the full variable domain: SAVISQKPSRDICQRGTSLTIQCQVDSQVTMMFWYRQQPGQSLTLIATANQGSEATYESGFVIDKFPISRPNLTFSTLTVSNMSPEDSSIYLCSVAGLAGGPTQYFGPGTRLLVL.

This clone has more than one count but fewer than ten. J is TRBJ2-3 and V is TRBV6-5, with a weak D call TRBD1 (5 bases). Germline V gene lookup returns CDR1 MNHEY and CDR2 SVGAGI. The CDR3 has 14 amino acids. V was trimmed by 6 bases and J by 1 base, leaving 11 bases between them. The CDR3: CASRGAPRTDTQYF. The CDR3 DNA reads TGTGCCAGCAGAGGGGCACCCCGCACAGATACGCAGTATTTT.

The chain carries TRBV10-3 and TRBJ1-1, with 12 nucleotides matching TRBD1. With V trimmed by 6 bases and J by 7 bases, 6 bases remained unmatched. The CDR3 is 14 amino acids. Germline V gives CDR1 ENHRY, CDR2 SYGVKD. CDR3 DNA sequence: TGTGCCATCAGCCGGGACAGGGGGCTGGATGAAGCTTTCTTT. It encodes CAISRDRGLDEAFF.

The chain recombines TRBV19 with TRBJ2-7; D perhaps matches TRBD1 (5 bases). Trimming removed 5 bases from V and 0 bases from J, with 8 bases in between. The CDR3 has 13 amino acids. Germline V CDR1 and CDR2: LNHDA, SQIVND (reference sequence). The CDR3 here is CASSDSPSYEQYF. The CDR3 DNA reads as TGTGCCAGTAGTGACAGCCCCTCCTACGAGCAGTACTTC.

CDR3 protein: CASSLSPKGHVHNEQFF. The CDR3 DNA follows: TGTGCCAGCAGTTTATCGCCCAAGGGACACGTCCACAATGAGCAGTTCTTC. This chain links TRBV27 with TRBJ2-1; D might be TRBD1 (6 bases). The CDR3 extends over 17 amino acids. CDR1 and CDR2 from the germline V gene are MNHEY and SMNVEV (reference sequence). V lost 0 bases, J lost 5 bases, and 17 bases lay in between.

This chain uses TRBV3-1 (or the pseudogene TRBV3-2) with TRBJ1-2, with D possibly matching TRBD1 (5 bases). V was pared by 2 bases and J by 2 bases, with 12 bases between. Germline CDR1 LGHDT, CDR2 YNNKEL (reference sequence). The CDR3 has 15 amino acids. The CDR3 spells CASSQSAGRNYGYTF. The CDR3 coding sequence is TGTGCCAGCAGCCAATCGGCAGGGAGGAACTATGGCTACACCTTC.

The table lists this clone with a few counts. This sequence joins TRBV19 and TRBJ2-4; maybe TRBD2 (6 bases). This CDR3 is built from 14 residues. Germline V gene lookup returns CDR1 LNHDA and CDR2 SQIVND (reference sequence). The V gene lost 5 bases and the J gene lost 6 bases, with 14 bases spanning the gap. CDR3 sequence reads: CASSPGLGGNIQYF. CDR3 in DNA: TGTGCCAGTAGTCCCGGTCTGGGGGGAAACATTCAGTACTTC.